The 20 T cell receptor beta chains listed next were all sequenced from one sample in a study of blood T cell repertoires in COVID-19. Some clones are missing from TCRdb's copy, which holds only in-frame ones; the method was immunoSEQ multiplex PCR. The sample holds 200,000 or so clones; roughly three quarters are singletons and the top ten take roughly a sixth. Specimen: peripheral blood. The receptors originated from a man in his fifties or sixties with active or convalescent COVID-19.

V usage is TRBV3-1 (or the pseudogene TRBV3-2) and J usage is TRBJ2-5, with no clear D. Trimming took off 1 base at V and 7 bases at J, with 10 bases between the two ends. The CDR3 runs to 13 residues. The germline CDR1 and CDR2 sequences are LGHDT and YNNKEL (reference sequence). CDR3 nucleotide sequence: TGTGCCAGCAGCCAAGCACAGATGGGGACCCAGTACTTC. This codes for CASSQAQMGTQYF.

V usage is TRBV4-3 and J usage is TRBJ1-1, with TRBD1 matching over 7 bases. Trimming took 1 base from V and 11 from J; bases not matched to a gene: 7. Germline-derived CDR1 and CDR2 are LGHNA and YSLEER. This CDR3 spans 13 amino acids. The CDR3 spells CASSQGTGSGAFF. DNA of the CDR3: TGCGCCAGCAGCCAAGGGACAGGTTCAGGGGCTTTCTTT.

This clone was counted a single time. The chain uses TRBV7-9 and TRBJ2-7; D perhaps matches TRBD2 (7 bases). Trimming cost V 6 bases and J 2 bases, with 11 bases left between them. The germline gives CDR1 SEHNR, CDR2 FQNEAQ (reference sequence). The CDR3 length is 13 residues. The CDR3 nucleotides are TGTGCCAGCAGTCGGGGGGCGGCCTACGAGCAGTACTTC. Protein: CASSRGAAYEQYF.

CDR3: CASSQVTSGRTSSYEQYF. DNA for the CDR3: TGTGCCAGCAGCCAAGTAACTAGCGGGAGGACCAGCTCCTACGAGCAGTACTTC. The chain is built from TRBV4-2 and TRBJ2-7, with 12 positions matching TRBD2. J lost 0 bases, V lost 1 base, and 7 bases had no gene match. CDR1 LGHNA and CDR2 YNFKEQ come from the germline V gene. CDR3 length: 18 residues.

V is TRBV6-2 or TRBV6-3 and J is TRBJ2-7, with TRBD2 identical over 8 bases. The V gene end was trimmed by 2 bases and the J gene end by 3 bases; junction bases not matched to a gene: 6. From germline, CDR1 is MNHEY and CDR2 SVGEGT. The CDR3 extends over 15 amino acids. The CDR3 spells CASSYEPSGYYEQYF. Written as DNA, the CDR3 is TGTGCCAGCAGTTACGAACCTAGCGGGTACTACGAGCAGTACTTC.

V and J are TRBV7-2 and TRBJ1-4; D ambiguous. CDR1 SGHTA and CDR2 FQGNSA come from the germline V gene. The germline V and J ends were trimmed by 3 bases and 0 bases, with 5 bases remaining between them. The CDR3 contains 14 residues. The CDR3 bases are TGTGCCAGCAGCTTTCTGTCAACTAATGAAAAACTGTTTTTT. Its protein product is CASSFLSTNEKLFF.

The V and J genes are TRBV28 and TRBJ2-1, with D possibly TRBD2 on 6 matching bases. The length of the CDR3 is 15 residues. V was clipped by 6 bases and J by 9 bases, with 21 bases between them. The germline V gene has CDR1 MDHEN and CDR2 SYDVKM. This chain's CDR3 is CASSSPGLSEIEQFF. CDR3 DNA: TGTGCCAGCAGCTCCCCGGGACTCAGTGAGATTGAGCAGTTCTTC.

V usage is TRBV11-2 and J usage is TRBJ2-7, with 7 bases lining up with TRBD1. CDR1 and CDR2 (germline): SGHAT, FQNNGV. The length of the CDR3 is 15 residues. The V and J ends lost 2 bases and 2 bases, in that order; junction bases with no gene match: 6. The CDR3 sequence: CASSLTGALPYEQYF. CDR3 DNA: TGTGCCAGCAGCTTAACAGGGGCCTTACCCTACGAGCAGTACTTC.

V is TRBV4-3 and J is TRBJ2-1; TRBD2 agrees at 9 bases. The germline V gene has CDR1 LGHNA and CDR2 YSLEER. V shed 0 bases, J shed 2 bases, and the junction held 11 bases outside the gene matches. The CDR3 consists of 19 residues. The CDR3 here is CASSQDLLAGSGAYNEQFF. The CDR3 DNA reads TGCGCCAGCAGCCAAGATCTCCTAGCGGGGAGCGGGGCCTACAATGAGCAGTTCTTC.

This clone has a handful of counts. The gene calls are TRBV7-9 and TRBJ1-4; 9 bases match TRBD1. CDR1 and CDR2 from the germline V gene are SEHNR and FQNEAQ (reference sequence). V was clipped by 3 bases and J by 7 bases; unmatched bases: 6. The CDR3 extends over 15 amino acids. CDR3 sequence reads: CASSLPTGGGEKLFF. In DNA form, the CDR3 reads TGTGCCAGCAGCTTGCCGACAGGGGGTGGTGAAAAACTGTTTTTT.

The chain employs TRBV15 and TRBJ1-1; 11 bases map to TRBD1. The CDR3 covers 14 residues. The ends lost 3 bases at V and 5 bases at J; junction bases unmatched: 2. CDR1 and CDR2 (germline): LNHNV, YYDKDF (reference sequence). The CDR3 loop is CATSRDRGPTEAFF. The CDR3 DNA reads TGTGCCACCAGCAGGGACAGGGGGCCGACTGAAGCTTTCTTT.

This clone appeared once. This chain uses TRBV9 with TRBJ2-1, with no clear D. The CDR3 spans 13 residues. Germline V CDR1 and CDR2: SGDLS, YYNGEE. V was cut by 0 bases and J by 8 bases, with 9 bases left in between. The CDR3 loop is CASSVGLGHEQFF. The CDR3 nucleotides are TGTGCCAGCAGCGTAGGGCTAGGCCATGAGCAGTTCTTC.

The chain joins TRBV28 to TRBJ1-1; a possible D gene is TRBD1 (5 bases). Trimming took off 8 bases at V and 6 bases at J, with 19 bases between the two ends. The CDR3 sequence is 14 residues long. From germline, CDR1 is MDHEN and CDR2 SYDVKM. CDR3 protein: CASALGGTLSEAFF. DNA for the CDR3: TGTGCCAGCGCTCTGGGGGGAACTCTTTCTGAAGCTTTCTTT.

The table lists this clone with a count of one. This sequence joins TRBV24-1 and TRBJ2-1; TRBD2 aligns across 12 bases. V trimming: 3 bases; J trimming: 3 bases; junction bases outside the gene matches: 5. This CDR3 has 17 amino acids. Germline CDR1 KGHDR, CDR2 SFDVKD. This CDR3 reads CATSDPGLAGDYNEQFF. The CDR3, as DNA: TGTGCCACCAGTGATCCGGGACTAGCGGGCGACTACAATGAGCAGTTCTTC.

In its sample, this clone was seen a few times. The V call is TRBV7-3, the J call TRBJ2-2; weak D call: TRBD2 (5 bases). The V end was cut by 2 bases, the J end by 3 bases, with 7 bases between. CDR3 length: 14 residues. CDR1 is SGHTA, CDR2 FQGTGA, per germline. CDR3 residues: CASSLRRDTGELFF. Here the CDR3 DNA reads TGTGCCAGCAGCTTACGGCGGGACACCGGGGAGCTGTTTTTT.

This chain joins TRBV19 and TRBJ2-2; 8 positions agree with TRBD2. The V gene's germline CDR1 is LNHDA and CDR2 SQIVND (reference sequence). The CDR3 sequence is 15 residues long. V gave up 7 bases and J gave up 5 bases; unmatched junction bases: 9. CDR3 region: CASNGAGVGTGELFF. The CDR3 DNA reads TGTGCCAGTAACGGAGCGGGAGTAGGAACCGGGGAGCTGTTTTTT.

CDR3 region: CASSPGDEQFF. CDR3 nucleotides: TGTGCCAGTAGCCCGGGGGATGAGCAGTTCTTC. J is TRBJ2-1 and V is TRBV19, with D possibly TRBD2 on 6 matching bases. V was trimmed by 6 bases and J by 8 bases, leaving 8 bases between them. Germline lookup yields CDR1 LNHDA and CDR2 SQIVND (reference sequence). The length of the CDR3 is 11 residues.

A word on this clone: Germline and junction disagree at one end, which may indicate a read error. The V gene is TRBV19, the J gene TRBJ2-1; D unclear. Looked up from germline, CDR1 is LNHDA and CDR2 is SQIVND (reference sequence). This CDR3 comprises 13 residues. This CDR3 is CASSVASSNEQFF. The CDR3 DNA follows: TGTGCCAGTAGTGTGGCCTCCTCCAATGAGCAGTTCTTC.

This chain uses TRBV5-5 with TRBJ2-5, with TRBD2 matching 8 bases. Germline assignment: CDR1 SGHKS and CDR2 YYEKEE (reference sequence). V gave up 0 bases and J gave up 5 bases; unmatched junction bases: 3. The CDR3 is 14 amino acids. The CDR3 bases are TGTGCCAGCAGCTTGGCCGGGAGGGCCGAGACCCAGTACTTC. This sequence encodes CASSLAGRAETQYF.

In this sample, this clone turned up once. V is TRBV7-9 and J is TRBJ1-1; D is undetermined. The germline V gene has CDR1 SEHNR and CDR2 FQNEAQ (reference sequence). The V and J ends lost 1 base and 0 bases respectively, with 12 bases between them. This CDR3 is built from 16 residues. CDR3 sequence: CASSLVGKGVNTEAFF. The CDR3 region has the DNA TGTGCCAGCAGCTTAGTTGGAAAGGGAGTGAACACTGAAGCTTTCTTT.